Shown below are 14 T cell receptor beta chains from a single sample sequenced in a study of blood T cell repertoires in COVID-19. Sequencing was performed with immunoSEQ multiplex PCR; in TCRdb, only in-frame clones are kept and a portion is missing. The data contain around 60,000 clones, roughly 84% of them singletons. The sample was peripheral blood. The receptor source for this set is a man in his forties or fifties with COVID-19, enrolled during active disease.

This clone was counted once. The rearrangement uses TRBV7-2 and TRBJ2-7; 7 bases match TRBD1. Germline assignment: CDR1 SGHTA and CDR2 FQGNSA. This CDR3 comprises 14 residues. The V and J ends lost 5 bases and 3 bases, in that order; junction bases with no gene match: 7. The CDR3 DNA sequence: TGTGCCAGCAGCGATGGGGACAGCTACTACGAGCAGTACTTC. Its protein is CASSDGDSYYEQYF.

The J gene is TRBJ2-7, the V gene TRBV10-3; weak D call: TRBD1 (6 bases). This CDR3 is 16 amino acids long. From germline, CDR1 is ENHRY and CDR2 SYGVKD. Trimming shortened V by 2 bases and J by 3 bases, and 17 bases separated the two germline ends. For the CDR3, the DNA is TGTGCCATCAGTGAGCCTGCCAGGCAGGGGAGCTACGAGCAGTACTTC. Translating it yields CAISEPARQGSYEQYF.

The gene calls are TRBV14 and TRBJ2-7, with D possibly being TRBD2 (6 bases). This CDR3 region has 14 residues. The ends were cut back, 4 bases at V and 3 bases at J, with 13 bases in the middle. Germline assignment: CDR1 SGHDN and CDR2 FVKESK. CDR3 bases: TGTGCCAGCAGCCGGCTCCCGGGAGTCTACGAGCAGTACTTC. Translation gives CASSRLPGVYEQYF.

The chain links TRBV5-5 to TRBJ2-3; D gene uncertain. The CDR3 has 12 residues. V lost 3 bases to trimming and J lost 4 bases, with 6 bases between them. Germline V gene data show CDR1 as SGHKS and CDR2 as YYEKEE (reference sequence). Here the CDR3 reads CASSSSSDTQYF. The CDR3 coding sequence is TGTGCCAGCAGCTCCTCCTCAGATACGCAGTATTTT.

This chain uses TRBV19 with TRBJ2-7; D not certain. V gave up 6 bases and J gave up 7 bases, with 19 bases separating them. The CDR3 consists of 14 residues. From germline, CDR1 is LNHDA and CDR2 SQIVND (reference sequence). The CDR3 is CASSHRSPGGEQYF. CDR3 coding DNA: TGTGCCAGTAGCCACCGGTCCCCGGGTGGGGAGCAGTACTTC.

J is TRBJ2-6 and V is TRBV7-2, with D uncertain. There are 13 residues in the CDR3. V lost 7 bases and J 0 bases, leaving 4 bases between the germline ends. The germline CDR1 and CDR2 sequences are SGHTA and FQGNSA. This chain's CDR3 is CASTSSGANVLTF. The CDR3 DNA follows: TGTGCCAGCACCTCCTCTGGGGCCAACGTCCTGACTTTC. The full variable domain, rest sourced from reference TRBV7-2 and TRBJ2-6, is GAGVSQSPSNKVTEKGKDVELRCDPISGHTALYWYRQSLGQGLEFLIYFQGNSAPDKSGLPSDRFSAERTGGSVSTLTIQRTQQEDSAVYLCASTSSGANVLTFGAGSRLTVL.

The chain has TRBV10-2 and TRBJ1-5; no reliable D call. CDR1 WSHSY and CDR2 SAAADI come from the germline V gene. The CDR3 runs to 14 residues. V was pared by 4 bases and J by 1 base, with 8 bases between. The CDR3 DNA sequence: TGCGCCAGCAGTGTTGGCGGAAGCAATCAGCCCCAGCATTTT. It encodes CASSVGGSNQPQHF.

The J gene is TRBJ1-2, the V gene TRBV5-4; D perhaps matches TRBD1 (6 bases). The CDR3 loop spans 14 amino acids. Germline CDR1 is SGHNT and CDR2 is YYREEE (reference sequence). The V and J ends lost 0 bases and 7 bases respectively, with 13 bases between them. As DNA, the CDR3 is TGTGCCAGCAGCTTGGCCGGGGGGGCGGGTGGCTACACCTTC. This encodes CASSLAGGAGGYTF.

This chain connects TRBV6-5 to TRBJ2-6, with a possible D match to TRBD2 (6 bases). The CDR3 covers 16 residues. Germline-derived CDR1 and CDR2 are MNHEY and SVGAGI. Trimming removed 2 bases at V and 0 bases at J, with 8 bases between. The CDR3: CASSYGLPSGANVLTF. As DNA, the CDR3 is TGTGCCAGCAGTTACGGACTACCCTCTGGGGCCAACGTCCTGACTTTC.

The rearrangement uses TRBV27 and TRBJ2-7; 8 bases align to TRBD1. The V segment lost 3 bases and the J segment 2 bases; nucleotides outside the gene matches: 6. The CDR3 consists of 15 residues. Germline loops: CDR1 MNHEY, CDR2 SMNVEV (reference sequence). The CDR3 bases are TGTGCCAGCAGTTTGGTCGGGACAGGCACCTACGAGCAGTACTTC. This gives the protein CASSLVGTGTYEQYF.

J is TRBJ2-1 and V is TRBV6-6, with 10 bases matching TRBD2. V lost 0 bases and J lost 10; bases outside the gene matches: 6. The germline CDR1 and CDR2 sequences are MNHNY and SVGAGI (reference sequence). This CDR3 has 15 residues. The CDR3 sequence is CASSYSELAGVEQFF. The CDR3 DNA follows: TGTGCCAGCAGTTACTCGGAGCTAGCGGGAGTCGAGCAGTTCTTC.

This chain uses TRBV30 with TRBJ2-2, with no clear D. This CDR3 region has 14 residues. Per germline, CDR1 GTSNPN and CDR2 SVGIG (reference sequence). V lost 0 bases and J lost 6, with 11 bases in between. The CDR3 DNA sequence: TGTGCCTGGAGTGTAAGGAGAGACGCCGGGGAGCTGTTTTTT. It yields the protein CAWSVRRDAGELFF.

The CDR3: CASSARDRDGYTF. CDR3 DNA sequence: TGTGCCAGCAGCGCCCGGGACAGGGATGGCTACACCTTC. The genes are TRBV5-6 and TRBJ1-2; the match to TRBD1 covers 9 bases. The V gene end was trimmed by 4 bases and the J gene end by 6 bases; junction bases not matched to a gene: 4. The CDR3 is made up of 13 amino acids. Germline-derived CDR1 and CDR2 are SGHDT and YYEEEE.

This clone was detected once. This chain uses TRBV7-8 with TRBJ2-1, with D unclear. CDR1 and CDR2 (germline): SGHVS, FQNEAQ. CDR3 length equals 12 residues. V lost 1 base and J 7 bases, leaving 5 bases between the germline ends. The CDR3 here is CASSLGRNEQFF. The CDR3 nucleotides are TGTGCCAGCAGCTTAGGTCGGAATGAGCAGTTCTTC.